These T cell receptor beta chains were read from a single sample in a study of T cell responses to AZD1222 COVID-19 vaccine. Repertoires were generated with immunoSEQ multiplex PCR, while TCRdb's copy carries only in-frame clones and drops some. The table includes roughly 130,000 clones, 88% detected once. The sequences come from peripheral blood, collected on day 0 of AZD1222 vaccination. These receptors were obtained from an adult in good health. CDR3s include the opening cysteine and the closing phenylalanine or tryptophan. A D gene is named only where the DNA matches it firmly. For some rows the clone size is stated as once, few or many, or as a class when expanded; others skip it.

TGTGCCAGCAGTGAGTCCTGGGGGCCAGGGGCCAACGTCCTGACTTTC CASSESWGPGANVLTF - TRBJ2-6 TRBV6-1 -
TGTGCCAGCAGTGGCCTAAAGGGAGAGACCCAGTACTTC CASSGLKGETQYF - TRBJ2-5 TRBV27 -
TGTGCCAGTAGTCGAGGGGCCGCCCAAGAGACCCAGTACTTC CASSRGAAQETQYF - TRBJ2-5 TRBV19 -
TGTGCCAGCAGCTTTGGACAGGGGCCGAACACCGGGGAGCTGTTTTTT CASSFGQGPNTGELFF TRBD1 TRBJ2-2 TRBV5-6 few
TGCGCCAGCAGCCGTACGACAGGGGCGCGCAATTCACCCCTCCACTTT CASSRTTGARNSPLHF TRBD1 TRBJ1-6 TRBV4-1 many
TGTGCCAGCAGCCAGAGGACTAGCGGGAGGAATGAGCAGTTCTTC CASSQRTSGRNEQFF TRBD2 TRBJ2-1 TRBV6-6 -
TGTGCCAGCAGCTCCTTGGGACGGATGAACACTGAAGCTTTCTTT CASSSLGRMNTEAFF - TRBJ1-1 TRBV5-6 -
TGTGCCAGCAGCGCGTGGGATAATGAAAAACTGTTTTTT CASSAWDNEKLFF - TRBJ1-4 TRBV9 -
TGTGCCAGCAGTTACCTGGGGACCACCACGAACACTGAAGCTTTCTTT CASSYLGTTTNTEAFF - TRBJ1-1 TRBV6-2/TRBV6-3 few
TGCAGCGTTTTACCCCGGACAGGGGGAGAAAGAGCTAACTATGGCTACACCTTC CSVLPRTGGERANYGYTF TRBD1 TRBJ1-2 TRBV29-1 -
TGTGCCAGTAGCCAGCAGGTAAACAACGAGCAGTACTTC CASSQQVNNEQYF - TRBJ2-7 TRBV19 once
TGTGCCAGCAGCGTAGGGGACTTCGACACTGAAGCTTTCTTT CASSVGDFDTEAFF - TRBJ1-1 TRBV9 -
TGTGCCAGCAGACCTTCCACAGGGAAAGAGACCCAGTACTTC CASRPSTGKETQYF - TRBJ2-5 TRBV11-2 -
TGTGCCAGCAGTTTAGGGGGACAGGGCACAGATACGCAGTATTTT CASSLGGQGTDTQYF TRBD1 TRBJ2-3 TRBV28 -
TGTGCCAGCAGCTTCGGGAGGAGGCTCTCTGGAAACACCATATATTTT CASSFGRRLSGNTIYF - TRBJ1-3 TRBV5-4 -
TGCGCCAGCAGCTTGGGGGCCACAGGGGGCTACACCGGGGAGCTGTTTTTT CASSLGATGGYTGELFF TRBD1 TRBJ2-2 TRBV5-1 -
TGTGCCAGCAGAATGACAGGGAGGGTTGGTGGCTACACCTTC CASRMTGRVGGYTF TRBD1 TRBJ1-2 TRBV2 -
TGTGCCAGCAGTCGGGGGTTGAACACTGAAGCTTTCTTT CASSRGLNTEAFF - TRBJ1-1 TRBV2 few
TGTGCCAGCAGCGTGGGGGGCCGGGGGGAGCTGTTTTTT CASSVGGRGELFF - TRBJ2-2 TRBV11-3 once
TGTGCCAGCAGCCCCCGCGGAGGGACCGGGGAGCTGTTTTTT CASSPRGGTGELFF - TRBJ2-2 TRBV7-9 few
TGCGCCAGCAGGGGGACAGGGGACTATGGCTACACCTTC CASRGTGDYGYTF TRBD1 TRBJ1-2 TRBV10-1 -
TGTGCCAGCAGTCAAATCCGGGATAGCAATCAGCCCCAGCATTTT CASSQIRDSNQPQHF - TRBJ1-5 TRBV6-5 -
TGTGCCAGCAACCCGACAGACGCCAATTACAATGAGCAGTTCTTC CASNPTDANYNEQFF - TRBJ2-1 TRBV5-6 -
TGTGCCAGCAGCTTGGTGAAGGCAGGCGGCTACACCTTC CASSLVKAGGYTF - TRBJ1-2 TRBV5-8 -
TGCGCCAGCAGCCCCCGGGACAGTGGTCCCTACGAGCAGTACTTC CASSPRDSGPYEQYF TRBD1 TRBJ2-7 TRBV4-1 -
TGTGCCAGCAGCTTAACCTCTGCACGGTCCTCTGGAAACACCATATATTTT CASSLTSARSSGNTIYF - TRBJ1-3 TRBV7-6 -
TGTGCCATCAGTGAGCCAAAGGACTCCTACGAGCAGTACTTC CAISEPKDSYEQYF - TRBJ2-7 TRBV10-3 -
TGCGCCAGCAGCTTGGCGCCAGGGGAGGCAGATACGCAGTATTTT CASSLAPGEADTQYF - TRBJ2-3 TRBV5-1 -
TGTGCCAGCAGTCGGTGGACTAGCGGGAGGATCAGCTCCTACAATGAGCAGTTCTTC CASSRWTSGRISSYNEQFF TRBD2 TRBJ2-1 TRBV6-6 -
TGTGCCAGCAGTCCCGGGACAGCATACACCGGGGAGCTGTTTTTT CASSPGTAYTGELFF TRBD1 TRBJ2-2 TRBV28 -
TGTGCCAGCAGCCCGCTAACAGGGGGGCACCAGCATTTT CASSPLTGGHQHF TRBD1 TRBJ1-5 TRBV12-3/TRBV12-4 -
TGTGCCAGCGAGGGTGGCGGGAGCTACGAGCAGTACTTC CASEGGGSYEQYF TRBD2 TRBJ2-7 TRBV6-6 -
TGCGCCAGCAGCTTGGAACCGGGGAGCTCCTACGAGCAGTACTTC CASSLEPGSSYEQYF - TRBJ2-7 TRBV5-1 once
TGTGCCAGCAGTTTATCAGCGGGGACTTACAATGAGCAGTTCTTC CASSLSAGTYNEQFF TRBD2 TRBJ2-1 TRBV27 -
TGCGCCAGCAGCTCTAAGGGACAGGGGGCGAACACCGGGGAGCTGTTTTTT CASSSKGQGANTGELFF TRBD1 TRBJ2-2 TRBV10-2 -
TGTGCCAGCAGTTACCCAAACGGGCAGCCCCAGCATTTT CASSYPNGQPQHF - TRBJ1-5 TRBV6-6 -
TGTGCCAGCAGCTCGGGGCAGGGCTATGAAAAACTGTTTTTT CASSSGQGYEKLFF - TRBJ1-4 TRBV11-1 -
TGTGCCAGCAGTCTGGGGACAGGTGACATGAAGCAGTACTTC CASSLGTGDMKQYF TRBD1 TRBJ2-7 TRBV6-5 -
TGCGCCAGCAGCTTGGGGGACCTCGCGCCAGATACGCAGTATTTT CASSLGDLAPDTQYF - TRBJ2-3 TRBV5-1 -
TGTGCCAGCAGCTTGGTTCAGGGGCTTTCCTCTGGGGCCAACGTCCTGACTTTC CASSLVQGLSSGANVLTF - TRBJ2-6 TRBV5-4 -
TGTGCCAGCAGCAAAGCCATCAGGGGGGTGGGAGATACGCAGTATTTT CASSKAIRGVGDTQYF - TRBJ2-3 TRBV11-3 -
TGTGCCAGCAGCCCTACAGGGAGTACATGGGATACGCAGTATTTT CASSPTGSTWDTQYF - TRBJ2-3 TRBV7-9 -
TGTGCCAGCAGTCAACAGGGCCAGCCCCAGCATTTT CASSQQGQPQHF - TRBJ1-5 TRBV3-1/TRBV3-2 -
TGTGCCAGCAGCCGCCCCTCCCTGGGACTAGCGGGAGAAGCCTACGAGCAGTACTTC CASSRPSLGLAGEAYEQYF TRBD2 TRBJ2-7 TRBV7-2 -
TGCAGCGCCTCCCTACGAGCTGAAGCTTTCTTT CSASLRAEAFF - TRBJ1-1 TRBV29-1 -
TGTGCCTGGAGTGAGGATCTCGCCAACGTCCTGACTTTC CAWSEDLANVLTF - TRBJ2-6 TRBV30 -
TGTGCCAGCAGGTACTCGAGAGCCGACGAGCAGTACTTC CASRYSRADEQYF - TRBJ2-7 TRBV3-1/TRBV3-2 -
TGTGCCAGCAGCTTGTTAGACAGGGGGAAGACCTACAATGAGCAGTTCTTC CASSLLDRGKTYNEQFF TRBD1 TRBJ2-1 TRBV5-6 once
TGCGCCAGCAGCTTCCAGCGGGAGACCCAGTACTTC CASSFQRETQYF - TRBJ2-5 TRBV5-1 -